This record looks at one T cell receptor beta chain sequence and its context. This entry comes from a study of blood T cell repertoires in COVID-19. The CDR3 consists of 16 residues. The germline V gene has CDR1 SGHTA and CDR2 FQGNSA. The J segment lost 5 bases and the V segment lost 5 bases, leaving 10 bases of the junction unmatched. Source study methods: Amplified reference gene primers provided the basis for estimating nucleated cell counts. Only in-frame clones appear in the TCRdb table, and some are missing; sequencing was by immunoSEQ multiplex PCR. V, J and clone size are taken as reported in that table, and D and trimming were inferred from the DNA itself. This sample has about 86,000 clones; approximately 78% occur once, and the top ten carry 1.2%.

The chain joins TRBV7-2 to TRBJ2-5, with 11 bases identical to TRBD1. Sequenced material: peripheral blood. The TCR sequence derives from an elderly woman with acute or convalescent COVID-19. In nucleotides, the CDR3 is TGTGCCAGCAGCCTTAGCGGACAGGGGGCATGGGAGACCCAGTACTTC. It translates to CASSLSGQGAWETQYF.